This T cell receptor (beta chain) was retrieved from a study of T cells in localized non-small cell lung cancer. CDR1 is MDHEN, CDR2 SYDVKM, per germline. V lost 2 bases and J lost 4; bases outside the gene matches: 11. The CDR3 totals 17 residues. Libraries were prepared by immunoSEQ multiplex PCR; TCRdb keeps only in-frame clonotypes and omits some of them. Among roughly 90,000 clones listed, approximately 91% were seen once. The sequenced sample was PBMCs, obtained before any cancer treatment. The rearrangement joins TRBV28 to TRBJ2-1; 7 bases align to TRBD2. The TCR comes from a woman aged 40-70 years with stage II squamous cell lung carcinoma. The CDR3 nucleotides are TGTGCCAGCAGTTTACCCCTTGCTAGCGGCAGATACAATGAGCAGTTCTTC. Translated, it gives CASSLPLASGRYNEQFF.